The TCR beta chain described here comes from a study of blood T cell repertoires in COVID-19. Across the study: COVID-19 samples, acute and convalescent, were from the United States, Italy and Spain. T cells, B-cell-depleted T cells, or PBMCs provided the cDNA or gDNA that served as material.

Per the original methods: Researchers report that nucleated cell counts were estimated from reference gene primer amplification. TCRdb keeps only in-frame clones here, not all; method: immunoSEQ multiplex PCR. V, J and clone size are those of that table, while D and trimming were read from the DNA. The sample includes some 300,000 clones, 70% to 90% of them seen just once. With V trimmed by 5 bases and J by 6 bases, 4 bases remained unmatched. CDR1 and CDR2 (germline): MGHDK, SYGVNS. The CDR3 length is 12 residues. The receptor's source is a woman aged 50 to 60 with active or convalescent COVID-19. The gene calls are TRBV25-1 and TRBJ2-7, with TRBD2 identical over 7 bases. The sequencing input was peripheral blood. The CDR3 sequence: CASSRGGFEQYF. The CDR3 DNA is TGTGCCAGCAGTCGGGGAGGGTTCGAGCAGTACTTC.